The T cell receptor beta chain described here comes from a study of CD8+ T cells in alopecia areata. On the study more broadly: Tofacitinib administration to treated patients was oral, at 5 to 10 mg twice daily.

TCR sequencing used cDNA made by reverse transcription of extracted RNA. Libraries were prepared by immunoSEQ multiplex PCR; TCRdb keeps only in-frame clonotypes and omits some of them. The sample includes 90,000 to 150,000 clones, about two fifths of them seen just once. Investigators sorted PBMCs to obtain both CD4+ and CD8+ T cells. This TCR was recovered from a human donor with alopecia areata. Sample: CD4+ T cells sorted from blood.

The CDR3 DNA follows: TGCGCCAGCAGCCGGACTAGCGGGAGTACGAATGAGCAGTTCTTC. This codes for CASSRTSGSTNEQFF. The chain recombines TRBV5-1 with TRBJ2-1; 13 nucleotides line up with TRBD2. The CDR3 extends over 15 amino acids. Germline-derived CDR1 and CDR2 are SGHRS and YFSETQ. The V segment lost 4 bases and the J segment 7 bases; nucleotides outside the gene matches: 5.